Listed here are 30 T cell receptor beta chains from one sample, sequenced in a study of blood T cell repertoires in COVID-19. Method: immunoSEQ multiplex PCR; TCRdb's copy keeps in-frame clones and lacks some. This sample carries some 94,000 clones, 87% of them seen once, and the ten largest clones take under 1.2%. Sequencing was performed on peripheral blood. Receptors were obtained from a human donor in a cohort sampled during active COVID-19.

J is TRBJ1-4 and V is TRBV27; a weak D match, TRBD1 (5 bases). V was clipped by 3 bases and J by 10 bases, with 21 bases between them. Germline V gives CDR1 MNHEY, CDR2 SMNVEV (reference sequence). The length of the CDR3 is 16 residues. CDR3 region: CASSLYSGNGGGKLFF. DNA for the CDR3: TGTGCCAGCAGTTTGTATTCGGGGAACGGGGGGGGAAAACTGTTTTTT.

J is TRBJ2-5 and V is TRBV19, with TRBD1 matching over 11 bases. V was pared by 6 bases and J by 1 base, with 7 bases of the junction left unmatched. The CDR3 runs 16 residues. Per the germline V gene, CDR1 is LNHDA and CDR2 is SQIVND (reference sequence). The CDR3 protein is CASSPLGTGGQETQYF. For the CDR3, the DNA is TGTGCCAGTAGCCCCCTTGGGACAGGGGGCCAAGAGACCCAGTACTTC.

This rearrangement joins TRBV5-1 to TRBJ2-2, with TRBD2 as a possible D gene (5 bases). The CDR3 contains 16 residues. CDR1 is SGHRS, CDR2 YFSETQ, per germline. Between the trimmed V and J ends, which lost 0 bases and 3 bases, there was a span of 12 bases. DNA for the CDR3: TGCGCCAGCAGCTTGGGCCTCGACGGGGACACCGGGGAGCTGTTTTTT. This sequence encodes CASSLGLDGDTGELFF.

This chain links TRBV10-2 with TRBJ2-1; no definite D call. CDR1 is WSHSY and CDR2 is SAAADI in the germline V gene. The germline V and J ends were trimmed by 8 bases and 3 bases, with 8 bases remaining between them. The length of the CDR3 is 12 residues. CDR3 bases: TGCGCCAGCCTCCCCGGCTACAATGAGCAGTTCTTC. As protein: CASLPGYNEQFF.

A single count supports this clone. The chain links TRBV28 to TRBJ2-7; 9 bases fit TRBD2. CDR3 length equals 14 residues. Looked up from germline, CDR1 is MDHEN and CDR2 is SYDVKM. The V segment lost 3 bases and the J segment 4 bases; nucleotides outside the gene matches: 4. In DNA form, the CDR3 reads TGTGCCAGCAGTTTTGGCGGGAGGGCTTACGAGCAGTACTTC. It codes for CASSFGGRAYEQYF.

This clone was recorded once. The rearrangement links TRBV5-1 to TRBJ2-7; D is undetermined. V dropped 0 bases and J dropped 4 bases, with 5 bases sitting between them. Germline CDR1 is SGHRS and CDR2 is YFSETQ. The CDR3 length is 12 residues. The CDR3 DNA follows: TGCGCCAGCAGCTTGGACTTTTACGAGCAGTACTTC. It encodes CASSLDFYEQYF.

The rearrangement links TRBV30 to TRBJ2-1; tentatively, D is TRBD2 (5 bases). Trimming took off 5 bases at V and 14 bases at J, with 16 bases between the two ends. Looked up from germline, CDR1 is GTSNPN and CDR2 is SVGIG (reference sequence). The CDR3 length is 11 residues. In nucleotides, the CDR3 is TGTGCCTGGGGACTCGGGGAGATGGAGTTCTTC. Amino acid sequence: CAWGLGEMEFF.

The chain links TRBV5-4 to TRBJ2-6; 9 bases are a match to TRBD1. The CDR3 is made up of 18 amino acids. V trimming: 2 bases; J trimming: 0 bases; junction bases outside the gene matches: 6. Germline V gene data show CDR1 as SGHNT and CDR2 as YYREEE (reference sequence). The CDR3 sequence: CASSFQGQGSSGANVLTF. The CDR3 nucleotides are TGTGCCAGCAGCTTCCAGGGACAGGGTAGCTCTGGGGCCAACGTCCTGACTTTC.

The CDR3 DNA reads as TGTGCCAGCAGTTTATCCCTGACAAATCAGCCCCAGCATTTT. Translation gives CASSLSLTNQPQHF. The rearrangement joins TRBV27 to TRBJ1-5; D uncertain. CDR3 length equals 14 residues. The germline V gene has CDR1 MNHEY and CDR2 SMNVEV (reference sequence). With 0 bases removed from V and 4 bases from J, the gap between germline ends came to 7 bases.

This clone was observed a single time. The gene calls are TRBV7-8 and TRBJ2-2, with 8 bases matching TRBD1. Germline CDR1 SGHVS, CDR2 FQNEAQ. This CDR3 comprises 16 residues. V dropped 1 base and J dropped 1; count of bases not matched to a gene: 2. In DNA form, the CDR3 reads TGTGCCAGCAGCTTAGGGACAGGGTGGAACACCGGGGAGCTGTTTTTT. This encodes CASSLGTGWNTGELFF.

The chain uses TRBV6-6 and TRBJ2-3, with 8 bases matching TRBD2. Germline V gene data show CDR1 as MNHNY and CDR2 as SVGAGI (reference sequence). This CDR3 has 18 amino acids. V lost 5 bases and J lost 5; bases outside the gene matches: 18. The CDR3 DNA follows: TGTGCCAGCAGTCCCCAAGGCGGGGGGCCTCCAACAGGAGATACGCAGTATTTT. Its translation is CASSPQGGGPPTGDTQYF.

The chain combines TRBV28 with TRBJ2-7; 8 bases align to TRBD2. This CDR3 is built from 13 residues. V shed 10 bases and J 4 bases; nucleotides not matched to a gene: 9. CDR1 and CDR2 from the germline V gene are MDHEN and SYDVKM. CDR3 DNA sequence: TGTGCCACCGGCCGGACTAGCATTTACGAGCAGTACTTC. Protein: CATGRTSIYEQYF. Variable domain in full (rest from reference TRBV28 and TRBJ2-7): DVKVTQSSRYLVKRTGEKVFLECVQDMDHENMFWYRQDPGLGLRLIYFSYDVKMKEKGDIPEGYSVSREKKERFSLILESASTNQTSMYLCATGRTSIYEQYFGPGTRLTVT.

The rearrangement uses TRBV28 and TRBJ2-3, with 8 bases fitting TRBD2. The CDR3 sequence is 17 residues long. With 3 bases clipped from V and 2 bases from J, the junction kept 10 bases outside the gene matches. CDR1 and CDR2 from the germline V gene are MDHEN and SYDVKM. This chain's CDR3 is CASSLLTSGPSTDTQYF. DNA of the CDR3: TGTGCCAGCAGTTTGCTCACTAGCGGTCCATCCACAGATACGCAGTATTTT. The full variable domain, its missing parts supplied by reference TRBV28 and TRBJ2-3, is DVKVTQSSRYLVKRTGEKVFLECVQDMDHENMFWYRQDPGLGLRLIYFSYDVKMKEKGDIPEGYSVSREKKERFSLILESASTNQTSMYLCASSLLTSGPSTDTQYFGPGTRLTVL.

This chain's CDR3 is CATLNSGNTIYF. In nucleotides, the CDR3 is TGTGCCACCTTAAACTCTGGAAACACCATATATTTT. This rearrangement joins TRBV6-6 to TRBJ1-3; D unresolved. Germline V gene data show CDR1 as MNHNY and CDR2 as SVGAGI (reference sequence). V lost 10 bases to trimming and J lost 0 bases, with 7 bases between them. CDR3 length: 12 amino acids.

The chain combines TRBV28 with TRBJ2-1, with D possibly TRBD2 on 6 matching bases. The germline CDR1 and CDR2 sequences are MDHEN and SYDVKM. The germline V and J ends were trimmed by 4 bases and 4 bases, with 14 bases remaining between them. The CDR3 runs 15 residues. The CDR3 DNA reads TGTGCCAGCAGTTCCCCTAGCGAGGGTTACAATGAGCAGTTCTTC. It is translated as CASSSPSEGYNEQFF. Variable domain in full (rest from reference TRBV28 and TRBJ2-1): DVKVTQSSRYLVKRTGEKVFLECVQDMDHENMFWYRQDPGLGLRLIYFSYDVKMKEKGDIPEGYSVSREKKERFSLILESASTNQTSMYLCASSSPSEGYNEQFFGPGTRLTVL.

The CDR3 spells CATRKTGSNQPQHF. Written as DNA, the CDR3 is TGTGCCACGCGCAAAACAGGTAGCAATCAGCCCCAGCATTTT. The chain carries TRBV19 and TRBJ1-5, with D perhaps TRBD1 (5 bases). Per germline, CDR1 LNHDA and CDR2 SQIVND (reference sequence). The CDR3 totals 14 residues. V dropped 10 bases and J dropped 0 bases, with 13 bases sitting between them.

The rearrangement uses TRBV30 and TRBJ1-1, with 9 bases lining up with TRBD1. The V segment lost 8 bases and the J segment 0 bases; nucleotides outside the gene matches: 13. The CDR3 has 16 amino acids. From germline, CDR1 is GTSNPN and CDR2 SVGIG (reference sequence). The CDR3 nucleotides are TGTGCCGGCTACGGGGACAGGGCGGGGCTGAACACTGAAGCTTTCTTT. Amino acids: CAGYGDRAGLNTEAFF.

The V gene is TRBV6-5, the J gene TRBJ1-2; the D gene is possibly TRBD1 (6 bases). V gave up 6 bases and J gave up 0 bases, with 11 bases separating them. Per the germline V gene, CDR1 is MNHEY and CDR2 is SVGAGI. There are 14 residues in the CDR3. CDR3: CASRPGQSNYGYTF. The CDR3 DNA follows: TGTGCCAGCAGACCCGGACAGTCTAACTATGGCTACACCTTC.

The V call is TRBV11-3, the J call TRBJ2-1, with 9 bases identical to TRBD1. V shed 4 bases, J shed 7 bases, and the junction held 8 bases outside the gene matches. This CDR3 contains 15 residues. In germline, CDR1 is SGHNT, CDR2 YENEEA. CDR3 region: CASSSGQGSANEQFF. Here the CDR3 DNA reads TGTGCCAGCAGCTCCGGACAGGGGAGTGCGAATGAGCAGTTCTTC.

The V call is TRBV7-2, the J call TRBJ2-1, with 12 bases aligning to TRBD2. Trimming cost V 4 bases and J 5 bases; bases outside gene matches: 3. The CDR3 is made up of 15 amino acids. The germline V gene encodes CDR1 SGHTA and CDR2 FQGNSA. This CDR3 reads CASSSTSGGNNEQFF. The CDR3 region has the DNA TGTGCCAGCAGCTCCACTAGCGGGGGGAACAATGAGCAGTTCTTC. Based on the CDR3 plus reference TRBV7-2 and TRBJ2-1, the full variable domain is GAGVSQSPSNKVTEKGKDVELRCDPISGHTALYWYRQSLGQGLEFLIYFQGNSAPDKSGLPSDRFSAERTGGSVSTLTIQRTQQEDSAVYLCASSSTSGGNNEQFFGPGTRLTVL.

The CDR3 loop is CASSARQGGHEQYF. The CDR3 bases are TGTGCCAGCAGCGCCCGACAGGGGGGCCACGAGCAGTACTTC. The genes are TRBV3-1 (or the pseudogene TRBV3-2) and TRBJ2-7, with TRBD1 matching 9 bases. The V and J ends lost 5 bases and 5 bases, in that order; junction bases with no gene match: 7. Germline V gives CDR1 LGHDT, CDR2 YNNKEL (reference sequence). This CDR3 region has 14 residues.

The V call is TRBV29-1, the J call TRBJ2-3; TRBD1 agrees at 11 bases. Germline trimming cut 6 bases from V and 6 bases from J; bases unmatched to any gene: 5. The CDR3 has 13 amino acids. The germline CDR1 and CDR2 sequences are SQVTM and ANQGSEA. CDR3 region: CSVPGQGGDTQYF. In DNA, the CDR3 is TGCAGCGTGCCGGGACAGGGGGGTGATACGCAGTATTTT.

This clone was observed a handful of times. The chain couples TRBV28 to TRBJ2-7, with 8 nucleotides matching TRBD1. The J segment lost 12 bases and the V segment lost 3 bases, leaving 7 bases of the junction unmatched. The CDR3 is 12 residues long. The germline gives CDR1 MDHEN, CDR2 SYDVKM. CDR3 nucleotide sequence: TGTGCCAGCAGTTTGCCGACAGGGGTCGGGTACTTC. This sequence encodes CASSLPTGVGYF.

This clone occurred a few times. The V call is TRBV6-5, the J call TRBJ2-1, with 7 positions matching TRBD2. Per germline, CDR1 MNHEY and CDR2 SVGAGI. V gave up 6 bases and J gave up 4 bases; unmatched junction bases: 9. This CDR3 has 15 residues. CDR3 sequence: CASSLTSETYNEQFF. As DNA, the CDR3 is TGTGCCAGCAGCCTTACTAGCGAGACTTACAATGAGCAGTTCTTC.

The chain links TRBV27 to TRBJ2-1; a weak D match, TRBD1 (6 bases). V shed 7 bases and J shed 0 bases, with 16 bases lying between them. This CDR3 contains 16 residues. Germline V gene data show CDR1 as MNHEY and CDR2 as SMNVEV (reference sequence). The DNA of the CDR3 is TGTGCCAGCAAAATATACAGGGCAAGCTCCTACAATGAGCAGTTCTTC. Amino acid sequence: CASKIYRASSYNEQFF.

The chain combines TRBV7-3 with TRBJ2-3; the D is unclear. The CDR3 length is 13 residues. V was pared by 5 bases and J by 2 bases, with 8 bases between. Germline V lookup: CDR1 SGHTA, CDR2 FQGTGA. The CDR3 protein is CASSQTNTDTQYF. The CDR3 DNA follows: TGTGCCAGCAGCCAGACAAACACAGATACGCAGTATTTT.

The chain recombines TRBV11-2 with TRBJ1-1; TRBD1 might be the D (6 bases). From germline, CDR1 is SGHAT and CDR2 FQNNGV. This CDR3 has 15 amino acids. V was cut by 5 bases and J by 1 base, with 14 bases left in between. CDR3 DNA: TGTGCCAGCAGCACCGGACAGCCCACGAACACTGAAGCTTTCTTT. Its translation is CASSTGQPTNTEAFF.

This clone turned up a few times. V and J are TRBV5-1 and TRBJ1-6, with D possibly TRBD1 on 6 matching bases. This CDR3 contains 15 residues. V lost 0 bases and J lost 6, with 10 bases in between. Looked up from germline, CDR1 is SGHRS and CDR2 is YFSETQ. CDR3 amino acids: CASSLVQGSNSPLHF. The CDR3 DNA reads TGCGCCAGCAGCTTGGTACAGGGCTCTAATTCACCCCTCCACTTT.

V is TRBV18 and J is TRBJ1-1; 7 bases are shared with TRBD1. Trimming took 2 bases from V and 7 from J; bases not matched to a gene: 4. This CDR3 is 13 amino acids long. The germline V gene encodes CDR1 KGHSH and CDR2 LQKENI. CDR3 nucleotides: TGTGCCAGCTCACCAGGGACAGAGAGTGAAGCTTTCTTT. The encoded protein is CASSPGTESEAFF. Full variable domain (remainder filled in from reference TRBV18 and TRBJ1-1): NAGVMQNPRHLVRRRGQEARLRCSPMKGHSHVYWYRQLPEEGLKFMVYLQKENIIDESGMPKERFSAEFPKEGPSILRIQQVVRGDSAAYFCASSPGTESEAFFGQGTRLTVV.

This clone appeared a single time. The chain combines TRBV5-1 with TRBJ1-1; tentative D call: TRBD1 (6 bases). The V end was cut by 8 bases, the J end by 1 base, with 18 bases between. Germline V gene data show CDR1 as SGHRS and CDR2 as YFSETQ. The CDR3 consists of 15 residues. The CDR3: CASFGASGANTEAFF. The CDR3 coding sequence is TGCGCCAGTTTCGGGGCTTCAGGGGCGAACACTGAAGCTTTCTTT.